These 24 T cell receptor beta chains came from one sample sequenced in a study of CD8 T cells in ankylosing spondylitis. The study's findings and limits: What appeared characteristic of ankylosing spondylitis blood was a TCR beta motif of fewer than ten highly homologous variants.

Antigen specificity for these receptors is unknown. TCRdb passed the 5' RACE reads through MiXCR, listing each CDR3 protein once. The profile shows approximately 500,000 distinct CDR3 sequences, over 9.5% of them singletons. Sequenced sample: blood, either unsorted or a sorted T cell fraction (not recorded which). Source of these receptors: a male donor with ankylosing spondylitis.

In this sample, this clonotype turned up many times. The chain uses TRBV5-1 and TRBJ2-1, with TRBD1 identical over 7 bases. This CDR3 comprises 15 residues. CDR1 SGHRS and CDR2 YFSETQ come from the germline V gene. V gave up 7 bases and J gave up 3 bases; unmatched junction bases: 10. CDR3 residues: CASHSPGQNYNEQFF. The CDR3 nucleotides read TGCGCCAGCCATTCACCGGGACAGAACTACAATGAGCAGTTCTTC.

The chain carries TRBV20-1 and TRBJ2-7; D remains unclear. There are 14 residues in the CDR3. V lost 1 base and J 3 bases, leaving 13 bases between the germline ends. Germline assignment: CDR1 DFQATT and CDR2 SNEGSKA (reference sequence). DNA for the CDR3: TGCAGTGCTAGAGGGTTTGAAGGAAGCTACGAGCAGTACTTC. Its translation is CSARGFEGSYEQYF.

The V and J genes are TRBV7-8 and TRBJ1-2; D possibly corresponds to TRBD1 (6 bases). The CDR3 has 14 amino acids. V gave up 11 bases and J gave up 1 base, with 17 bases separating them. Germline V gene data show CDR1 as SGHVS and CDR2 as FQNEAQ. CDR3 region: CAGAGDENNYGYTF. The CDR3 DNA reads TGTGCCGGGGCAGGGGACGAAAATAACTATGGCTACACCTTC. The whole variable domain, remainder taken from reference TRBV7-8 and TRBJ1-2, is GAGVSQSPRYKVAKRGQDVALRCDPISGHVSLFWYQQALGQGPEFLTYFQNEAQLDKSGLPSDRFFAERPEGSVSTLKIQRTQQEDSAVYLCAGAGDENNYGYTFGSGTRLTVV.

The chain combines TRBV9 with TRBJ2-1; 7 bases match TRBD1. CDR1 is SGDLS and CDR2 is YYNGEE in the germline V gene. The CDR3 length is 15 residues. Losses at the gene ends were 3 bases for V and 4 bases for J; bases not matched to a gene: 7. Here the CDR3 reads CASSATGDRYNEQFF. CDR3 in DNA: TGTGCCAGCAGCGCCACAGGGGATAGGTACAATGAGCAGTTCTTC.

This clonotype has more than one count but fewer than ten. V is TRBV12-3 or TRBV12-4 and J is TRBJ1-4, with unresolved D. This CDR3 spans 14 amino acids. Between the trimmed V and J ends, which lost 4 bases and 2 bases, there was a span of 8 bases. This CDR3 reads CASSYPGTNEKLFF. CDR3 nucleotides: TGTGCCAGCAGTTACCCGGGGACTAATGAAAAACTGTTTTTT.

This chain connects TRBV20-1 to TRBJ1-2; a possible D gene is TRBD1 (6 bases). The CDR3 is 13 amino acids. The V gene's germline CDR1 is DFQATT and CDR2 SNEGSKA (reference sequence). V lost 3 bases to trimming and J lost 8 bases, with 16 bases between them. CDR3 sequence reads: CSAREQGGRGYTF. The CDR3 DNA reads as TGCAGTGCTAGGGAACAGGGTGGCCGGGGCTACACCTTC.

The gene calls are TRBV24-1 and TRBJ2-3; 9 positions match TRBD1. This CDR3 has 16 residues. Trimming took 4 bases from V and 0 from J; bases not matched to a gene: 4. CDR1 and CDR2 (germline): KGHDR, SFDVKD. The CDR3 region is CATSEPQGASTDTQYF. The CDR3 nucleotides read TGTGCCACCAGTGAGCCACAGGGGGCAAGCACAGATACGCAGTATTTT.

The gene calls are TRBV11-2 and TRBJ2-7, with D hard to call. The V end was cut by 5 bases, the J end by 7 bases, with 18 bases between. Germline V gives CDR1 SGHAT, CDR2 FQNNGV. The CDR3 sequence is 14 residues long. CDR3 protein: CASSPGDRLREQYV. The CDR3 bases are TGTGCCAGCAGCCCAGGCGACCGCCTAAGGGAGCAGTACGTC.

This clonotype was recorded at least ten times. The chain joins TRBV28 to TRBJ2-3; TRBD2 agrees at 11 bases. Trimming removed 5 bases from V and 2 bases from J; junction bases left unmatched: 3. The CDR3 consists of 15 residues. CDR1 and CDR2 from the germline V gene are MDHEN and SYDVKM. The CDR3 sequence is CASSVAGGYTDTQYF. CDR3 coding DNA: TGTGCCAGCAGTGTAGCGGGAGGGTACACAGATACGCAGTATTTT.

This clonotype was found a few times. V and J are TRBV7-8 and TRBJ2-5; the D gene could be TRBD1 or TRBD2 (5 bases each). Germline V gives CDR1 SGHVS, CDR2 FQNEAQ. Trimming removed 3 bases at V and 5 bases at J, with 13 bases between. This CDR3 spans 14 amino acids. This chain's CDR3 is CASSLEGWGETQYF. The CDR3 DNA follows: TGTGCCAGCAGCTTGGAAGGCTGGGGGGAGACCCAGTACTTC.

This clonotype was recorded a few times. CDR3 sequence reads: CASSKGLAYEQYV. CDR3 in DNA: TGTGCCAGCAGCAAGGGACTAGCCTACGAGCAGTACGTC. The chain joins TRBV5-5 to TRBJ2-7; 8 bases align to TRBD2. V was clipped by 4 bases and J by 2 bases; unmatched bases: 2. Germline values: CDR1 SGHKS, CDR2 YYEKEE (reference sequence). The CDR3 has 13 amino acids.

The V and J genes are TRBV5-1 and TRBJ2-7, with D uncertain. CDR3 size: 14 residues. Trimming left V 0 bases short and J 6 bases short, with 13 bases between. The V gene's germline CDR1 is SGHRS and CDR2 YFSETQ. CDR3 DNA sequence: TGCGCCAGCAGCTTGGATCTGGGTACGAGCGAGCAGTACGTC. It yields the protein CASSLDLGTSEQYV.

This clonotype was picked up many times. The chain is built from TRBV28 and TRBJ2-3; D gene uncertain. V was pared by 3 bases and J by 6 bases, with 10 bases between. The CDR3 runs 13 residues. Germline CDR1 MDHEN, CDR2 SYDVKM. CDR3 residues: CASSFKGFDTQYF. In DNA form, the CDR3 reads TGTGCCAGCAGTTTTAAGGGTTTTGATACGCAGTATTTT.

This clonotype showed up just a few times. This chain joins TRBV6-1 and TRBJ1-1; D is undetermined. Trimming shortened V by 1 base and J by 0 bases, and 9 bases separated the two germline ends. The CDR3 contains 15 residues. Looked up from germline, CDR1 is MNHNS and CDR2 is SASEGT. The CDR3: CASSEDPGVNTEAFF. The CDR3 nucleotides read TGTGCCAGCAGTGAAGACCCGGGAGTGAACACTGAAGCTTTCTTT.

This chain connects TRBV27 to TRBJ1-1; D is unresolved. Trimming left V 10 bases short and J 0 bases short, with 12 bases between. CDR3 length: 13 amino acids. Per germline, CDR1 MNHEY and CDR2 SMNVEV (reference sequence). This chain's CDR3 is CATALGMNTEAFF. CDR3 in DNA: TGTGCCACCGCCTTGGGGATGAACACTGAAGCTTTCTTT.

V is TRBV20-1 and J is TRBJ2-7; the D is unclear. The ends were cut back, 1 base at V and 5 bases at J, with 18 bases in the middle. Germline values: CDR1 DFQATT, CDR2 SNEGSKA (reference sequence). The CDR3 totals 15 residues. DNA for the CDR3: TGCAGTGCTAGAGCGCCAGCTCTAGGTTCCCACGAGCAGTACTTC. Amino acids: CSARAPALGSHEQYF.

The genes are TRBV5-6 and TRBJ2-6, with TRBD2 as a possible D gene (5 bases). The V end lost 3 bases, the J end lost 0 bases, and 13 bases lay between the germline ends. In germline, CDR1 is SGHDT, CDR2 YYEEEE. The CDR3 covers 17 residues. CDR3 coding DNA: TGTGCCAGCAGCTGGAGAGGACGGGACTCTGGGGCCAACGTCCTGACTTTC. This gives the protein CASSWRGRDSGANVLTF.

The rearrangement joins TRBV5-1 to TRBJ1-1; no definite D call. The germline V gene has CDR1 SGHRS and CDR2 YFSETQ. V shed 1 base and J shed 1 base, with 5 bases lying between them. This CDR3 is 13 amino acids long. CDR3 nucleotide sequence: TGCGCCAGCAGCTTGATAGAGAACACTGAAGCTTTCTTT. This sequence encodes CASSLIENTEAFF.

Ten or more counts support this clonotype. The chain employs TRBV12-3 or TRBV12-4 and TRBJ2-2, with 11 bases lining up with TRBD1. V was pared by 6 bases and J by 4 bases, with 1 base of the junction left unmatched. The CDR3 is made up of 14 amino acids. DNA for the CDR3: TGTGCCAGCAGCGGGACAGGGGGCACCGGGGAGCTGTTTTTT. The encoded protein is CASSGTGGTGELFF.

This chain joins TRBV19 and TRBJ1-5; no reliable D call. The CDR3 has 13 amino acids. From germline, CDR1 is LNHDA and CDR2 SQIVND (reference sequence). V was cut by 5 bases and J by 4 bases, with 9 bases left in between. The chain's CDR3 is CASSDGENQPQHF. The CDR3 region has the DNA TGTGCCAGTAGTGACGGGGAAAATCAGCCCCAGCATTTT.

This clonotype has a count of ten or more. The chain couples TRBV7-9 to TRBJ2-4; 14 bases line up with TRBD2. V was pared by 1 base and J by 15 bases, with 8 bases of the junction left unmatched. CDR1 and CDR2 from the germline V gene are SEHNR and FQNEAQ (reference sequence). The CDR3 totals 15 residues. Here the CDR3 DNA reads TGTGCCAGCAGCTTAGGGGGGACTAGCGGGAGCGGAGTGTACTTC. It specifies CASSLGGTSGSGVYF. Supplemented by reference TRBV7-9 and TRBJ2-4, the full variable domain reads DTGVSQNPRHKITKRGQNVTFRCDPISEHNRLYWYRQTLGQGPEFLTYFQNEAQLEKSRLLSDRFSAERPKGSFSTLEIQRTEQGDSAMYLCASSLGGTSGSGVYFGAGTRLSVL.

V usage is TRBV6-1 and J usage is TRBJ2-7, with 8 bases fitting TRBD2. The CDR3 is made up of 13 amino acids. In germline, CDR1 is MNHNS, CDR2 SASEGT. V trimming: 8 bases; J trimming: 3 bases; junction bases outside the gene matches: 6. CDR3 sequence (DNA): TGTGCCAGCGGGACTAGTGCCTACTACGAGCAGTACGTC. Protein product: CASGTSAYYEQYV.

This clonotype was seen a few times. V is TRBV11-2 and J is TRBJ2-7, with 14 nucleotides matching TRBD2. This CDR3 is built from 18 residues. Germline CDR1 and CDR2: SGHAT and FQNNGV. V shed 5 bases and J 5 bases; nucleotides not matched to a gene: 14. CDR3 bases: TGTGCCAGCAGCCCCAACGCACCGGGACTAGCGGGAGACCACGAGCAGTACTTC. Encoded protein: CASSPNAPGLAGDHEQYF.

The rearrangement links TRBV5-4 to TRBJ2-1; D could derive from TRBD1 or TRBD2 (5 bases each). The CDR3 runs to 13 residues. Trimming shortened V by 5 bases and J by 8 bases, and 14 bases separated the two germline ends. Germline V CDR1 and CDR2: SGHNT, YYREEE (reference sequence). As DNA, the CDR3 is TGTGCCAGCAGGAGGGACCTGGTCGATGAGCAGTTCTTC. It translates to CASRRDLVDEQFF.